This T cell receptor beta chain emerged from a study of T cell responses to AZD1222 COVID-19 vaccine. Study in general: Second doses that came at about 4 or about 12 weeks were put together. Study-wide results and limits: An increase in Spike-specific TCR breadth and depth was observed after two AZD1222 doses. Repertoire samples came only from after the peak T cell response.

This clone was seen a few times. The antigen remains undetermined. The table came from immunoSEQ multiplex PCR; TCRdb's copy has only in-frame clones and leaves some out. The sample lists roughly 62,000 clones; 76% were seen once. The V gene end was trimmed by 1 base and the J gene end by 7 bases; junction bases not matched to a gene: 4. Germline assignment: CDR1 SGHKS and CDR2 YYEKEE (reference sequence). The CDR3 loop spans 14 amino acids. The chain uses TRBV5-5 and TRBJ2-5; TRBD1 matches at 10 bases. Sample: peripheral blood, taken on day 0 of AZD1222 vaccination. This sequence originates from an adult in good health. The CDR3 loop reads CASSLQTGGATQYF. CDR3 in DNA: TGTGCCAGCAGCTTGCAGACAGGGGGCGCGACCCAGTACTTC.